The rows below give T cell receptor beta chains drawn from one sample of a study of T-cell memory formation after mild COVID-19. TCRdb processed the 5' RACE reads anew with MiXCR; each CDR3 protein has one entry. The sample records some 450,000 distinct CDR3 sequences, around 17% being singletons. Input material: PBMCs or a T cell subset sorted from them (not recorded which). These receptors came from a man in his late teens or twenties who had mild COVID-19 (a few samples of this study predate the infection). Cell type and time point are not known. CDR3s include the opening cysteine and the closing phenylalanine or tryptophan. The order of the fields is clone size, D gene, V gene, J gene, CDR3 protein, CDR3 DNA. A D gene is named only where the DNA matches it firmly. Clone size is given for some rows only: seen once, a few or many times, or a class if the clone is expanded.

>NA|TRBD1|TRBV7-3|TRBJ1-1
CASSSTGTGSVFF
TGTGCCAGCAGCTCCACCGGGACAGGGTCTGTTTTCTTT
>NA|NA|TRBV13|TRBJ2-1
CASSSLRFGGLGEQFF
TGTGCCAGCAGCTCCCTGAGGTTTGGGGGGCTGGGTGAGCAGTTCTTC
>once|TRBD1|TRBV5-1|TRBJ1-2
CASSQTTGDYGYTF
TGCGCCAGCAGCCAAACGACAGGGGACTATGGCTACACCTTC
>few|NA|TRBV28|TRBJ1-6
CASSFIKGDSPLHF
TGTGCCAGCAGTTTTATCAAGGGGGATTCACCCCTCCACTTT
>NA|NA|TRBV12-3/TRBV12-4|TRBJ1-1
CASSLGGGLDTEAFF
TGTGCCAGCAGTTTAGGAGGGGGTTTGGACACTGAAGCTTTCTTT
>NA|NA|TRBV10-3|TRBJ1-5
CAISDGTNQPQHF
TGTGCCATCAGTGATGGTACAAATCAGCCCCAGCATTTT
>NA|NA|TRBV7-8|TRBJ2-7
CASSSSGEYEQYF
TGTGCCAGCAGCTCATCAGGGGAATACGAGCAGTACTTC
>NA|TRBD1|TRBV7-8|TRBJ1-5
CASSSRQGIQPQHF
TGTGCCAGCAGCTCGCGACAGGGGATACAGCCCCAGCATTTT
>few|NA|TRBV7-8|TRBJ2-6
CASSTNRDSSGANVLTF
TGTGCCAGCAGCACCAACAGGGATAGCTCTGGGGCCAACGTCCTGACTTTC
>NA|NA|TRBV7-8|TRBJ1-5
CASSLGGAGVQPQHF
TGTGCCAGCAGCTTAGGTGGGGCAGGGGTTCAGCCCCAGCATTTT
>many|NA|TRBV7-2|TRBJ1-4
CASSLNGGGASEKLFF
TGTGCCAGCAGCCTAAACGGGGGGGGCGCGAGTGAAAAACTGTTTTTT
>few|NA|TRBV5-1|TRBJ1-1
CASSLRTTNTEAFF
TGCGCCAGCAGCTTGCGAACGACGAACACTGAAGCTTTCTTT
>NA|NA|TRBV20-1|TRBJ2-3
CSARGLGGADTQYF
TGCAGTGCTAGAGGACTAGGTGGGGCAGATACGCAGTATTTT
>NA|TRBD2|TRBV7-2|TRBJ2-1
CASSFSGAGGYNEQFF
TGTGCCAGCAGCTTCTCCGGAGCGGGGGGCTACAATGAGCAGTTCTTC
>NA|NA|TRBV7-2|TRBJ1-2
CASSLEGSRVYGYTF
TGTGCCAGCAGCTTAGAGGGCAGCAGGGTCTATGGCTACACCTTC
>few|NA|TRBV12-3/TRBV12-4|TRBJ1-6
CASSFGVDSPLHF
TGTGCCAGCAGCTTCGGGGTTGATTCACCCCTCCACTTT
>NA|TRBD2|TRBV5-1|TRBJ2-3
CASSLGAGLIADTQYF
TGCGCCAGCAGCTTGGGAGCGGGGTTGATCGCAGATACGCAGTATTTT
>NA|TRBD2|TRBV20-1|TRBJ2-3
CSDGSGGGQYF
TGCAGTGATGGTAGCGGGGGCGGGCAGTATTTT
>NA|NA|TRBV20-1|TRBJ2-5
CSARTQRETQYF
TGCAGTGCTAGAACCCAACGGGAGACCCAGTACTTC
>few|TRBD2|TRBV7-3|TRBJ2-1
CASRPTSGALKFF
TGTGCCAGCAGGCCAACTAGCGGGGCCCTCAAGTTCTTC
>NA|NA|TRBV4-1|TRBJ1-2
CASGLSRTNYGYTF
TGCGCCAGCGGCCTCAGCCGGACGAATTATGGCTACACCTTC
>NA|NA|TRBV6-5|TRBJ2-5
CASSYGQGRRETQYF
TGTGCCAGCAGTTACGGCCAGGGTCGCAGAGAGACCCAGTACTTC
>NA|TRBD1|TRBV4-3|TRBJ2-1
CASSQEGGFSSSYNEQFF
TGCGCCAGCAGCCAAGAAGGGGGCTTCTCGAGCTCCTACAATGAGCAGTTCTTC
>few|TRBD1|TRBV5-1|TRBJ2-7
CASSSAGTEYEQYF
TGCGCCAGCAGCTCGGCCGGGACAGAATACGAGCAGTACTTC
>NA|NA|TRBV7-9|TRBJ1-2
CASSLGVGHYGYTF
TGTGCCAGCAGCTTAGGGGTGGGCCACTATGGCTACACCTTC
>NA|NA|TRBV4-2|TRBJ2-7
CASSQEVGMTGYEQYF
TGTGCCAGCAGCCAAGAAGTGGGGATGACCGGCTACGAGCAGTACTTC
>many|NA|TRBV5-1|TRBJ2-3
CASSDVQGADTQYF
TGCGCCAGCAGCGATGTACAGGGCGCAGATACGCAGTATTTT
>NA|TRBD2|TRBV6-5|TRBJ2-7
CASTRAGGSLRGQYF
TGTGCATCCACCCGGGCGGGGGGCTCATTACGAGGACAGTACTTC
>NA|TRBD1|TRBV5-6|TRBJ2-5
CASSLGPGGIQETQYF
TGTGCCAGCAGCTTGGGTCCAGGGGGCATCCAAGAGACCCAGTACTTC
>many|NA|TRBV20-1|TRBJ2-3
CSAPLPRAQNTDTQYF
TGCAGTGCCCCCCTGCCCAGGGCCCAAAACACAGATACGCAGTATTTT
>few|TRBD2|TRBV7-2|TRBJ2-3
CASSQNSGGPQYF
TGTGCCAGCAGCCAGAATAGCGGGGGACCTCAGTATTTT
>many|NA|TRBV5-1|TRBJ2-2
CASSSNTAGELFF
TGCGCCAGCAGCTCCAACACGGCCGGGGAGCTGTTTTTT
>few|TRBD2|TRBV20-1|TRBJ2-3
CSATQTSGVSDTQYF
TGCAGTGCTACTCAGACTAGCGGGGTGTCAGATACGCAGTATTTT
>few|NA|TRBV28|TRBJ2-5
CASSFLGRLETQYF
TGTGCCAGCAGTTTCCTAGGACGATTGGAGACCCAGTACTTC
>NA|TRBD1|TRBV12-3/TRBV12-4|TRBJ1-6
CASSLGTGGILQPLHF
TGTGCCAGCAGTTTGGGGACAGGGGGGATACTTCAGCCCCTCCACTTT
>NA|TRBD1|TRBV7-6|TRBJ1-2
CASSLYTGGDYGYTF
TGTGCCAGCAGCTTATATACAGGGGGCGACTATGGCTACACCTTC
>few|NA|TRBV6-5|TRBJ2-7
CASRPGRSSYEQYF
TGTGCCAGCAGACCCGGCCGTAGCTCCTACGAGCAGTACTTC
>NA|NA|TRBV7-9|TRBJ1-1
CASSPPMNTESFF
TGTGCCAGCAGTCCCCCCATGAACACTGAATCTTTCTTT
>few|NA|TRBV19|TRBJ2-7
CASSPAPGPSYEQYF
TGTGCCAGTAGCCCAGCTCCCGGTCCTTCCTACGAGCAGTACTTC
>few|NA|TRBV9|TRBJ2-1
CASTATSRSNEQFF
TGTGCCAGCACGGCGACCAGCCGAAGCAATGAGCAGTTCTTC
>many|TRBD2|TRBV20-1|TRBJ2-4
CSAASLAGGSGTKNIQYF
TGCAGTGCGGCATCTCTAGCGGGGGGAAGTGGGACCAAAAACATTCAGTACTTC